This TCR beta chain came from a study of blood T cell repertoires in COVID-19. The wider study: Collection of acute and convalescent COVID-19 samples took place in the United States, Italy and Spain.

Some clones are missing from TCRdb's copy, which holds only in-frame ones; the method was immunoSEQ multiplex PCR. This sample carries 200,000 to 250,000 clones, roughly 84% of them seen once, and the ten largest clones take roughly a tenth. CDR3 size: 15 residues. V shed 2 bases and J shed 3 bases, with 13 bases lying between them. Per germline, CDR1 SEHNR and CDR2 FQNEAQ (reference sequence). This chain links TRBV7-9 with TRBJ1-1; D uncertain. Sequencing was performed on peripheral blood. This sequence was found in a man aged 50 to 60 with active or convalescent COVID-19. This CDR3 reads CASSLKIIVDTEAFF. CDR3 in DNA: TGTGCCAGCAGCTTAAAGATCATAGTGGACACTGAAGCTTTCTTT.